This T cell receptor beta chain appears in the sequencing data of a study of PD-L1 blockade in urothelial cancer. The germline V gene has CDR1 LNHDA and CDR2 SQIVND (reference sequence). The CDR3 has 15 residues. Losses at the gene ends were 3 bases for V and 4 bases for J; bases not matched to a gene: 5. The data were produced by immunoSEQ multiplex PCR, yet TCRdb's version contains in-frame clones alone and is incomplete. Of about 74,000 clones detected, 90% appear once; the ten largest clones hold around 4.2%. Time point given: pretreatment peripheral blood. Note on this clone: Its antigen remains unknown.

Findings and caveats of the study: Tumor-associated clones in blood expanded more at 3 weeks in durable-benefit patients.

This TCR derives from an older man with urothelial cancer. The gene calls are TRBV19 and TRBJ2-3; the match to TRBD2 covers 9 bases. The sample in question was PBMCs, obtained around atezolizumab (anti-PD-L1) treatment. The CDR3 bases are TGTGCCAGTAGTATCAGGGCGGGAGGGTCAGATACGCAGTATTTT. This encodes CASSIRAGGSDTQYF. The variable domain in full, completed from reference TRBV19 and TRBJ2-3, reads DGGITQSPKYLFRKEGQNVTLSCEQNLNHDAMYWYRQDPGQGLRLIYYSQIVNDFQKGDIAEGYSVSREKKESFPLTVTSAQKNPTAFYLCASSIRAGGSDTQYFGPGTRLTVL.